A selection of T cell receptor beta chains follows, all from one sample in a study of cytomegalovirus exposure and HLA in healthy donors. Sequencing was performed with immunoSEQ multiplex PCR; in TCRdb, only in-frame clones are kept and a portion is missing. The sample lists 120,000 to 150,000 clones, about 80% seen once, with about 5% in the top ten. The sample was PBMCs. The source of these receptors is a man aged 25 to 40 in good health and CMV-seropositive. Both conserved end residues are part of each CDR3. The D gene is left open where the match is weak. Only some rows state a clone size, as once, few, many or a class for expanded clones.

clone_size	v_call	j_call	d_call	cdr3_aa	cdr3_nt
-	TRBV30	TRBJ1-3	TRBD1	CAWRTDRGSGNTIYF	TGTGCCTGGAGGACAGACAGGGGATCTGGAAACACCATATATTTT
-	TRBV6-5	TRBJ2-6	-	CASSRQTSGANVLTF	TGTGCCAGCAGTCGACAGACCTCTGGGGCCAACGTCCTGACTTTC
-	TRBV5-6	TRBJ2-7	TRBD1	CASSSPTGSSYEQYF	TGTGCCAGCAGCTCGCCGACAGGGAGCTCCTACGAGCAGTACTTC
-	TRBV30	TRBJ1-2	-	CAWSRGYSVYGYTF	TGTGCCTGGAGTAGGGGATATTCGGTCTATGGCTACACCTTC
-	TRBV19	TRBJ2-7	-	CASRAGREQYF	TGTGCCAGTAGAGCAGGGCGCGAGCAGTACTTC
-	TRBV27	TRBJ2-7	-	CASSPIPADKNYEQYF	TGTGCCAGCAGCCCCATTCCGGCAGACAAGAATTACGAGCAGTACTTC
-	TRBV4-3	TRBJ1-5	-	CASSQEEGSNQPQHF	TGCGCCAGCAGCCAAGAGGAGGGATCCAATCAGCCCCAGCATTTT
once	TRBV28	TRBJ1-4	TRBD1	CASSIRRPTGGLEKLFF	TGTGCCAGCAGTATACGCCGGCCCACAGGGGGCCTTGAAAAACTGTTTTTT
-	TRBV30	TRBJ2-2	TRBD2	CAWSSGTGNTGELFF	TGTGCCTGGAGTAGCGGGACGGGCAACACCGGGGAGCTGTTTTTT
-	TRBV5-1	TRBJ2-4	-	CASRPTGRPPNIQYF	TGCGCCAGCAGACCCACAGGGCGTCCCCCCAACATTCAGTACTTC
-	TRBV7-2	TRBJ1-1	-	CASSYLEGEPLNTEAFF	TGTGCCAGCAGCTACCTTGAGGGGGAACCTTTGAACACTGAAGCTTTCTTT
-	TRBV28	TRBJ2-5	-	CASSLLPRETQYF	TGTGCCAGCAGTTTACTCCCGAGAGAGACCCAGTACTTC
-	TRBV27	TRBJ2-3	-	CASSSSHQSTDTQYF	TGTGCCAGCAGTTCAAGCCACCAAAGCACAGATACGCAGTATTTT
-	TRBV27	TRBJ2-1	TRBD2	CASSSGGTSGVSMQFF	TGTGCCAGCAGCTCCGGGGGGACTAGCGGGGTATCGATGCAGTTCTTC
-	TRBV5-1	TRBJ2-7	TRBD1	CASSLARGPDEQYF	TGCGCCAGCAGCTTGGCCAGGGGGCCGGACGAGCAGTACTTC
-	TRBV7-8	TRBJ2-7	-	CASSLASGSVNEQYF	TGTGCCAGCAGCTTAGCGTCCGGGAGTGTAAATGAGCAGTACTTC